This T cell receptor beta chain stems from a study of cytotoxic CD8 clonotypes in ibrutinib-treated CLL (dated by TCRdb to the early 2020s). Turning to the overall study: In this cohort, around 15 patients were treatment-naive and ten to twelve were relapsed/refractory, while around 17 had unmutated IGHV. On average, each sample yielded about 250,000 productive templates and 94,082 productive rearrangements. All remission and progressive disease samples were collected while patients were still receiving ibrutinib. Longitudinal samples were obtainable from about 30% of the 86 participants in the trial. Partial responses were observed in around 25 patients and complete responses in 2; after a median follow-up of around 64 months, remission was maintained in approximately 14 patients and progression was observed in roughly twelve. Cryopreserved peripheral blood mononuclear cells were obtained prior to treatment, at the time of response, and at either disease progression or sustained remission. Response samples were obtained after a median of around 11 months of treatment, with a range of roughly 6 to 40 months.

CDR1 and CDR2, looked up from the germline V gene, are SGHVS and FQNEAQ. V lost 4 bases and J lost 5 bases; the stretch between them is 14 bases long. Reading from cysteine to phenylalanine, the CDR3 counts 15 amino acids. Of all the DNA, just the CDR3 is kept, 45 bases in frame from base 1. Explained via the paper, the time point label denotes: approximately 2 years on ibrutinib. For TCR beta library preparation, roughly 2 micrograms of genomic DNA was extracted from cryopreserved PBMCs. Longitudinal blood samples from CLL patients receiving ibrutinib monotherapy were subjected to high-throughput TCR beta sequencing. The patients were enrolled in a single-center, open-label phase 2 trial of ibrutinib monotherapy. What the authors observed across the whole study: Lymph node repertoires were not examined, and the timing of sampling was not matched between patients in sustained remission and those whose disease progressed. At ibrutinib response clonality went up, during sustained remission it held steady, and at progression it dropped back toward baseline. Public clonotypes were found to be uncommon and were observed to contract or remain stable during treatment; the increase in clonality was shown to reflect expansion of private clonotypes at ibrutinib response. At baseline, clonality was higher than in age-matched healthy donors and showed a strong correlation with circulating CD8+ T-cell counts.

A remark on this clone: Its target antigen remains unknown. There are no base qualities to consult, and no much larger clone falls within one base.

Each clonotype received, on average, approximately 9.9x coverage in deep resolution sequencing performed on a MiSeq, where the target depth lay between 1 in 1 million and 1 in 200,000 T cells. TCR beta libraries were generated with the immunoSEQ hsTCRB Kit. The authors' analysis ran thus. Data were analyzed with ImmunoSEQ Data Assistant and ImmunoSEQ Analyzer, with V, D and J genes assigned per IMGT definitions. Clonality, which ranges from 0 to 1, was calculated by subtracting the normalized Shannon entropy of productive rearrangement frequencies from one. Only overrepresented clonotypes making up at least 0.05% of each patient's repertoire were included in the public clonotype analysis. Thirteen repertoires from age-matched healthy donors, obtained from immuneACCESS, served as clonality controls. TCRdb obtained this table from immuneACCESS and retained in-frame rearrangements with V and J assigned. These tables miss some clones; where compared with another copy, unresolved V genes account for less than half of the shortfall, and the remainder is unexplained. That table supplies the V and J calls and clone size; D and trimming were determined from the DNA. Within this sample are almost 250,000 clones, with under 80% of them counted one time only. About 16% of the sample belongs to the ten largest clones.

The sequence derives from a human donor with chronic lymphocytic leukemia. Sequences were derived from PBMCs, sampled after 24 months of ibrutinib treatment. The chain couples TRBV7-8 to TRBJ2-2; the D gene is perhaps TRBD1 or TRBD2, each of them matching over 6 bases. The CDR3 has the sequence CASSWTQGRTGELFF. The sequenced DNA is TGTGCCAGCAGCTGGACTCAGGGGAGGACCGGGGAGCTGTTTTTT.